A single sample is the source of the 9 T cell receptor beta chains below, sequenced in a study of cytomegalovirus exposure and HLA in healthy donors. Profiled with immunoSEQ multiplex PCR; TCRdb holds only in-frame clones, not every one. The sample consists of 150,000 to 200,000 clones, about 90% of them appearing once. The specimen was PBMCs. Every receptor here comes from a woman in her late teens or twenties in good health and CMV-seropositive.

This rearrangement joins TRBV7-9 to TRBJ2-3; tentatively, D is TRBD2 (5 bases). Trimming removed 2 bases at V and 2 bases at J, with 20 bases between. The CDR3 covers 18 residues. CDR1 SEHNR and CDR2 FQNEAQ come from the germline V gene (reference sequence). The CDR3 coding sequence is TGTGCCAGCAGCTTATCTTTCTCGGGGAAGGGATCCACAGATACGCAGTATTTT. Translated: CASSLSFSGKGSTDTQYF.

The chain has TRBV6-1 and TRBJ1-2, with 7 bases matching TRBD1. The CDR3 is 14 residues long. V lost 4 bases, J lost 3 bases, and 5 bases stayed unmatched. Germline V gene data show CDR1 as MNHNS and CDR2 as SASEGT. The chain's CDR3 is CASSVYQGDYGYTF. Written as DNA, the CDR3 is TGTGCCAGCAGTGTATATCAGGGGGACTATGGCTACACCTTC.

The DNA of the CDR3 is TGTGCCTGGGACCGGGACAGGGGGCGAGAGCAGTTCTTC. This codes for CAWDRDRGREQFF. The chain is built from TRBV30 and TRBJ2-1, with TRBD1 matching 12 bases. Trimming cost V 5 bases and J 10 bases; bases outside gene matches: 6. The CDR3 sequence is 13 residues long. Per the germline V gene, CDR1 is GTSNPN and CDR2 is SVGIG (reference sequence). Drawing the rest from reference TRBV30 and TRBJ2-1, the complete variable domain is SQTIHQWPATLVQPVGSPLSLECTVEGTSNPNLYWYRQAAGRGLQLLFYSVGIGQISSEVPQNLSASRPQDRQFILSSKKLLLSDSGFYLCAWDRDRGREQFFGPGTRLTVL.

CDR3 DNA: TGTGCCTGGAGGGCCCCCCTCACAGCTATAAACACTGAAGCTTTCTTT. It codes for CAWRAPLTAINTEAFF. V is TRBV30 and J is TRBJ1-1; D call uncertain. This CDR3 is built from 16 residues. Trimming took 3 bases from V and 2 from J, leaving 19 bases between them. Germline CDR1 reads GTSNPN; CDR2 reads SVGIG (reference sequence).

V and J are TRBV19 and TRBJ2-2, with D possibly being TRBD1 (6 bases). Trimming cost V 6 bases and J 1 base, with 12 bases left between them. CDR1 and CDR2 from the germline V gene are LNHDA and SQIVND (reference sequence). The CDR3 is 15 residues long. The CDR3 DNA follows: TGTGCCAGTAGGGTGGACAGAATGAACACCGGGGAGCTGTTTTTT. This translates into CASRVDRMNTGELFF. Full variable domain (rest looked up from reference TRBV19 and TRBJ2-2): DGGITQSPKYLFRKEGQNVTLSCEQNLNHDAMYWYRQDPGQGLRLIYYSQIVNDFQKGDIAEGYSVSREKKESFPLTVTSAQKNPTAFYLCASRVDRMNTGELFFGEGSRLTVL.

This chain links TRBV10-3 with TRBJ1-1; 9 nucleotides align to TRBD1. The CDR3 contains 15 residues. The germline gives CDR1 ENHRY, CDR2 SYGVKD. V was clipped by 6 bases and J by 2 bases; unmatched bases: 7. The CDR3: CAIRPQGQGNTEAFF. CDR3 in DNA: TGTGCCATCAGACCTCAGGGACAGGGAAACACTGAAGCTTTCTTT.

This chain connects TRBV27 to TRBJ2-7; 8 bases fit TRBD1. The germline V gene encodes CDR1 MNHEY and CDR2 SMNVEV (reference sequence). The CDR3 consists of 15 residues. With 6 bases clipped from V and 0 bases from J, the junction kept 7 bases outside the gene matches. The CDR3 sequence: CASRRMTGASYEQYF. CDR3 bases: TGTGCCAGCAGAAGGATGACAGGGGCCTCCTACGAGCAGTACTTC.

In this sample, this clone turned up once. This sequence joins TRBV6-5 and TRBJ2-1, with D possibly matching TRBD2 (5 bases). V lost 7 bases to trimming and J lost 6 bases, with 16 bases between them. There are 14 residues in the CDR3. Per the germline V gene, CDR1 is MNHEY and CDR2 is SVGAGI. CDR3 nucleotides: TGTGCCAGCACCTTAGGGAGAGGGTTCAATGAGCAGTTCTTC. Its translation: CASTLGRGFNEQFF.

This chain links TRBV6-5 with TRBJ1-2; 7 nucleotides match TRBD1. The CDR3 has 15 residues. The V gene end was trimmed by 5 bases and the J gene end by 1 base; junction bases not matched to a gene: 7. Germline V CDR1 and CDR2: MNHEY, SVGAGI. This CDR3 is CASSPEGAGNYGYTF. In nucleotides, the CDR3 is TGTGCCAGCAGTCCGGAGGGGGCGGGTAACTATGGCTACACCTTC.